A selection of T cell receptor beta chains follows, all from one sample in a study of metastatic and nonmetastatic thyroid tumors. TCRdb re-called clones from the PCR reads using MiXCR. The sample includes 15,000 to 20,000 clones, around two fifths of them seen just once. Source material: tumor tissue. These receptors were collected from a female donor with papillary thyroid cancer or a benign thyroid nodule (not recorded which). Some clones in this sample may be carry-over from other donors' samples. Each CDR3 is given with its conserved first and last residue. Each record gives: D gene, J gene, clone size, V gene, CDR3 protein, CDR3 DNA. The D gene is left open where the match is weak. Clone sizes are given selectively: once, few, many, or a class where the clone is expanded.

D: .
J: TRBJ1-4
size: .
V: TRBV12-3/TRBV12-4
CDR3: CASSSVNEKLFF
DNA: TGTGCCAGCAGTTCAGTAAATGAAAAACTGTTTTTT

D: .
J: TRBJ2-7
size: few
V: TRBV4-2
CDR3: CASSQMGEQYF
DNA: TGTGCCAGCAGCCAAATGGGCGAGCAGTACTTC

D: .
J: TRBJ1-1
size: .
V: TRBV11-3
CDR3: CASSFTVTEAFF
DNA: TGTGCCAGCAGCTTTACAGTCACTGAAGCTTTCTTT

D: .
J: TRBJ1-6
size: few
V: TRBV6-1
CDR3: CASRATISSFSPLHF
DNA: TGTGCCAGCAGAGCGACCATTTCGTCGTTTTCACCCCTCCACTTT

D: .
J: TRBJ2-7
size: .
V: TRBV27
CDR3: CASSFSQDLYEQYF
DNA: TGTGCCAGCAGTTTTTCCCAAGACTTGTACGAGCAGTACTTC

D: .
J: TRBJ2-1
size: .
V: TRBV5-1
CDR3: CASSFADGYEQFF
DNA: TGCGCCAGCAGCTTCGCGGACGGCTATGAGCAGTTCTTC

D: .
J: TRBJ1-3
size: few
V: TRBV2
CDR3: CASSETTVIYF
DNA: TGTGCCAGCAGTGAAACCACGGTTATATATTTT

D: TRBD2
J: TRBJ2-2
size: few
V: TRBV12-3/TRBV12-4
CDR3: CASRGLAGVKTGDLFF
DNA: TGTGCCAGCAGGGGACTAGCGGGAGTGAAGACCGGGGATCTTTTTTTT

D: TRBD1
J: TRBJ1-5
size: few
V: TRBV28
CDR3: CASSFRDRAGHQPQHF
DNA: TGTGCCAGCAGTTTTAGGGACAGGGCGGGGCATCAGCCCCAGCATTTT

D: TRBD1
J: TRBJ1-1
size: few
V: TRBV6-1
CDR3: CASSGPGTGLNTEAFF
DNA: TGTGCCAGCAGTGGGCCCGGGACAGGGTTAAACACTGAAGCTTTCTTT

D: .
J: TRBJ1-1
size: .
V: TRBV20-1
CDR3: CSATTQGRGYTEAFF
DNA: TGCAGTGCTACTACTCAGGGAAGGGGTTACACTGAAGCTTTCTTT

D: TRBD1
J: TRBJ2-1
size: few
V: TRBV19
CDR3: CASSRGTGPYNEQFF
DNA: TGTGCCAGTAGTAGGGGGACAGGGCCCTACAATGAGCAGTTCTTC

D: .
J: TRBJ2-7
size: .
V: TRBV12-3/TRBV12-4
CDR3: CASRDSALYEQYF
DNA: TGTGCCAGCAGAGACAGTGCTCTCTACGAGCAGTACTTC

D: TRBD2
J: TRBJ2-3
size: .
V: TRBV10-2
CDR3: CASSESRTSGTIRDTQYF
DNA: TGCGCCAGCAGTGAGTCCCGGACTAGCGGGACCATCAGGGATACGCAGTATTTT

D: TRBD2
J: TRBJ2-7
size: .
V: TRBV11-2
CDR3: CASSAASGQFGYEQYF
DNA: TGTGCCAGCAGCGCCGCTAGCGGACAATTTGGGTACGAGCAGTACTTC

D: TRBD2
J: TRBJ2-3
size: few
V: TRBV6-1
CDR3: CASSERRLAGPTDTQYF
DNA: TGTGCCAGCAGTGAAAGGAGGTTAGCGGGACCCACAGATACGCAGTATTTT

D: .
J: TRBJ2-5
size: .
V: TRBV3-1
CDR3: CASSQELFGTQYF
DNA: TGTGCCAGCAGCCAAGAGCTGTTCGGGACCCAGTACTTC

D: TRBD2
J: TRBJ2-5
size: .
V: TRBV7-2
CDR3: CASSSLTSVKTQYF
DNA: TGTGCCAGCAGCTCCTTGACTAGCGTGAAGACCCAGTACTTC

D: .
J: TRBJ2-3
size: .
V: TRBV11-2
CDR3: CAGSLRRVTDTQYF
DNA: TGTGCCGGCAGCTTACGGCGGGTCACAGATACGCAGTATTTT

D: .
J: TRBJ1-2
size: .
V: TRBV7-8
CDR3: CASSPQDGYTF
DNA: TGTGCCAGCAGCCCCCAGGATGGCTACACCTTC

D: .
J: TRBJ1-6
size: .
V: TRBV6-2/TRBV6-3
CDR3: CASSYAGFNSPLHF
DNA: TGTGCCAGCAGTTACGCGGGATTTAATTCACCCCTCCACTTT

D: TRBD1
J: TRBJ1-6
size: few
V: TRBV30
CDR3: CAWSAGQGHSPLHF
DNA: TGTGCCTGGAGTGCAGGACAGGGCCATTCACCCCTCCACTTT

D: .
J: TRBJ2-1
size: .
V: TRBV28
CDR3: CASSLMRGLYNEQFF
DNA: TGTGCCAGCAGTTTAATGCGCGGACTCTACAATGAGCAGTTCTTC

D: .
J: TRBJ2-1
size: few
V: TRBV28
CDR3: CASSLEEGLGYNEQFF
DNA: TGTGCCAGCAGTTTAGAGGAGGGGTTGGGATACAATGAGCAGTTCTTC

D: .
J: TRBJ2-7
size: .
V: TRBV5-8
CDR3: CASSFVPGVGSFEQYF
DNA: TGTGCCAGCAGCTTTGTCCCAGGGGTCGGTTCTTTCGAGCAGTACTTC

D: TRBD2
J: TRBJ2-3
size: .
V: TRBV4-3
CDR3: CASSSGLAGVSTDTQYF
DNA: TGCGCCAGCAGCTCGGGACTAGCGGGGGTTAGCACAGATACGCAGTATTTT

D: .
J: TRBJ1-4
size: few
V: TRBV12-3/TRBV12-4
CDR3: CASTLIDSNEKLFF
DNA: TGTGCCAGCACCCTTATCGACAGTAATGAAAAACTGTTTTTT

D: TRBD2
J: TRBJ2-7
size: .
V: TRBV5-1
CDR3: CASSLRGLAGEIGWPYEQYF
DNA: TGCGCCAGCAGCTTGAGGGGACTAGCGGGAGAAATTGGGTGGCCCTACGAGCAGTACTTC

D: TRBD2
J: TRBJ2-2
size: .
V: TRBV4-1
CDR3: CSSSQDLAGGLTGELFF
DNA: TGCTCCAGCAGCCAAGATCTAGCGGGGGGATTAACCGGGGAGCTGTTTTTT

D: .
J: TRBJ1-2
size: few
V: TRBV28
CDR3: CASSLGQGFGYTF
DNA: TGTGCCAGCAGTTTAGGGCAGGGATTTGGCTACACCTTC

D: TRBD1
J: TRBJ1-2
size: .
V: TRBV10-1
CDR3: CASSESPGQGNGYTF
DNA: TGCGCCAGCAGTGAGTCCCCGGGACAGGGTAATGGCTACACCTTC

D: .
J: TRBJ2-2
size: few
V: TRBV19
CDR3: CTSRETYTTGELFF
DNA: TGTACCAGTAGAGAGACCTATACAACCGGGGAGCTGTTTTTT

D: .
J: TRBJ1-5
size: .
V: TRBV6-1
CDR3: CASNLGLNQPQHF
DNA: TGTGCCAGCAATTTAGGCCTTAATCAGCCCCAGCATTTT